The 21 T cell receptor beta chains listed next were all sequenced from one sample in a study of blood T cell repertoires in COVID-19. This table comes from immunoSEQ multiplex PCR, and its TCRdb copy is limited to in-frame clones, with some not included. This table holds around 200,000 clones, approximately 87% found once. Specimen: peripheral blood. The receptors shown here come from a woman aged 55-70 years with COVID-19, enrolled during active disease.

CDR3 residues: CASSRGLPTTNEKLFF. The CDR3 DNA follows: TGTGCCAGCAGCCGGGGTTTACCGACAACTAATGAAAAACTGTTTTTT. The chain couples TRBV5-6 to TRBJ1-4; D not certain. Looked up from germline, CDR1 is SGHDT and CDR2 is YYEEEE. V was shortened by 4 bases and J by 0 bases, with 13 bases between the two germline ends. The CDR3 spans 16 residues.

CDR3 sequence (DNA): TGTGCCAGCAGCCCGGGACCGCCCAGGGGAACTGAAGCTTTCTTT. Protein: CASSPGPPRGTEAFF. The chain is built from TRBV9 and TRBJ1-1; D perhaps matches TRBD1 (6 bases). Germline loops: CDR1 SGDLS, CDR2 YYNGEE. CDR3 size: 15 residues. V was clipped by 4 bases and J by 5 bases, with 18 bases between them.

The chain links TRBV6-6 to TRBJ2-7; 8 nucleotides align to TRBD1. CDR1 is MNHNY, CDR2 SVGAGI, per germline (reference sequence). This CDR3 has 13 amino acids. V shed 8 bases, J shed 5 bases, and the junction held 8 bases outside the gene matches. The CDR3 loop is CASGDRGAHEQYF. Written as DNA, the CDR3 is TGTGCCAGCGGTGACAGGGGTGCCCACGAGCAGTACTTC.

The rearrangement joins TRBV4-3 to TRBJ1-1, with 7 positions matching TRBD1. Germline CDR1 and CDR2: LGHNA and YSLEER. V trimming: 2 bases; J trimming: 4 bases; junction bases outside the gene matches: 16. The CDR3 sequence is 18 residues long. The CDR3 coding sequence is TGCGCCAGCAGCCAACGCACAGGGGAATACTACGTGGGCACTGAAGCTTTCTTT. Amino acid sequence: CASSQRTGEYYVGTEAFF.

The chain employs TRBV19 and TRBJ2-5; a weak D match, TRBD2 (5 bases). From germline, CDR1 is LNHDA and CDR2 SQIVND (reference sequence). CDR3 size: 14 residues. The V and J ends lost 0 bases and 5 bases respectively, with 10 bases between them. In DNA form, the CDR3 reads TGTGCCAGTAGTATAGAACCCGGCGGGGAGACCCAGTACTTC. This codes for CASSIEPGGETQYF.

The chain links TRBV9 to TRBJ1-4; D perhaps matches TRBD1 (6 bases). V was shortened by 4 bases and J by 8 bases, with 21 bases between the two germline ends. Germline V CDR1 and CDR2: SGDLS, YYNGEE. The CDR3 covers 16 residues. CDR3 residues: CASSLLQGGPGEKLFF. CDR3 DNA: TGTGCCAGCAGCCTCCTCCAAGGGGGTCCGGGGGAAAAACTGTTTTTT.

This rearrangement joins TRBV7-9 to TRBJ1-2, with D possibly TRBD1 on 6 matching bases. The CDR3 extends over 13 amino acids. The V end was cut by 5 bases, the J end by 5 bases, with 12 bases between. CDR1 SEHNR and CDR2 FQNEAQ come from the germline V gene (reference sequence). The CDR3 sequence: CASSPDSTYGYTF. The CDR3 DNA reads TGTGCCAGCAGCCCGGACAGCACGTATGGCTACACCTTC.

V gene TRBV11-3 combines with J gene TRBJ1-6; TRBD1 matches 9 bases. This CDR3 region has 15 residues. Germline V lookup: CDR1 SGHNT, CDR2 YENEEA. The ends lost 5 bases at V and 6 bases at J; junction bases unmatched: 5. As DNA, the CDR3 is TGTGCCAGCAGCGGCGGGACAGGGCCTAATTCACCCCTCCACTTT. Translating it yields CASSGGTGPNSPLHF.

V usage is TRBV18 and J usage is TRBJ1-1; D is ambiguous. From germline, CDR1 is KGHSH and CDR2 LQKENI. V lost 3 bases and J 2 bases, leaving 10 bases between the germline ends. The length of the CDR3 is 14 residues. CDR3 loop: CASSPFVRNTEAFF. The CDR3 DNA reads as TGTGCCAGCTCACCGTTTGTCAGAAACACTGAAGCTTTCTTT.

This sequence joins TRBV19 and TRBJ1-2; D unresolved. V lost 2 bases to trimming and J lost 8 bases, with 12 bases between them. The germline gives CDR1 LNHDA, CDR2 SQIVND (reference sequence). This CDR3 is 13 amino acids long. The DNA for the CDR3 is TGTGCCAGTAGTATATTAGGCAGGCTAGGCTACACCTTC. Translated, it gives CASSILGRLGYTF.

The chain couples TRBV10-3 to TRBJ1-1, with D possibly being TRBD1 (5 bases). Germline V gene sequence: CDR1 ENHRY, CDR2 SYGVKD. The CDR3 is made up of 15 amino acids. V was shortened by 3 bases and J by 3 bases, with 14 bases between the two germline ends. This chain's CDR3 is CAISDRVRSDTEAFF. CDR3 nucleotides: TGTGCCATCAGTGACAGGGTGCGATCGGACACTGAAGCTTTCTTT.

This clone was observed a few times. This sequence joins TRBV28 and TRBJ2-7; 8 bases map to TRBD2. Losses at the gene ends were 5 bases for V and 5 bases for J; bases not matched to a gene: 11. The CDR3 contains 15 residues. CDR1 is MDHEN, CDR2 SYDVKM, per germline. CDR3 amino acids: CASSTHAAGGNEQYF. CDR3 nucleotides: TGTGCCAGCAGTACCCACGCCGCGGGAGGAAACGAGCAGTACTTC.

This sequence joins TRBV9 and TRBJ2-1; 9 positions match TRBD2. Trimming took 0 bases from V and 4 from J; bases not matched to a gene: 2. The CDR3 extends over 15 amino acids. Germline lookup yields CDR1 SGDLS and CDR2 YYNGEE. Here the CDR3 reads CASSVDAGGYNEQFF. CDR3 in DNA: TGTGCCAGCAGCGTAGACGCGGGAGGGTACAATGAGCAGTTCTTC. Looking up the rest from reference TRBV9 and TRBJ2-1 gives the full variable domain: DSGVTQTPKHLITATGQRVTLRCSPRSGDLSVYWYQQSLDQGLQFLIQYYNGEERAKGNILERFSAQQFPDLHSELNLSSLELGDSALYFCASSVDAGGYNEQFFGPGTRLTVL.

This chain links TRBV7-2 with TRBJ2-7; D gene ambiguous. CDR1 SGHTA and CDR2 FQGNSA come from the germline V gene. CDR3 length: 13 residues. Trimming removed 3 bases at V and 3 bases at J, with 9 bases between. In DNA form, the CDR3 reads TGTGCCAGCAGCTTTCTCAGAGGCTACGAGCAGTACTTC. This gives the protein CASSFLRGYEQYF.

This chain links TRBV30 with TRBJ2-2; 7 bases match TRBD1. This CDR3 has 15 residues. Germline CDR1 GTSNPN, CDR2 SVGIG (reference sequence). V lost 4 bases and J lost 1; bases outside the gene matches: 6. The CDR3 protein is CAWIIRGLNTGELFF. CDR3 bases: TGTGCCTGGATAATAAGGGGGCTGAACACCGGGGAGCTGTTTTTT.

The J gene is TRBJ2-3, the V gene TRBV6-5; D is unresolved. The length of the CDR3 is 11 residues. Germline lookup yields CDR1 MNHEY and CDR2 SVGAGI. V lost 6 bases and J lost 4, with 5 bases in between. The DNA for the CDR3 is TGTGCCAGCAGAATCTCAGATACGCAGTATTTT. This sequence encodes CASRISDTQYF.

This clone has just one count. The chain employs TRBV20-1 and TRBJ2-7; D gene ambiguous. The CDR3 is 13 residues long. Trimming shortened V by 3 bases and J by 5 bases, and 14 bases separated the two germline ends. Germline V gives CDR1 DFQATT, CDR2 SNEGSKA (reference sequence). CDR3: CSASSTETDEQYF. CDR3 nucleotides: TGCAGTGCTAGTTCTACAGAAACGGACGAGCAGTACTTC.

This clone showed up just a few times. V and J are TRBV14 and TRBJ1-1; D gene unclear. This CDR3 region has 12 residues. The V gene lost 4 bases and the J gene lost 11 bases, with 14 bases spanning the gap. Germline lookup yields CDR1 SGHDN and CDR2 FVKESK. The CDR3, as DNA: TGTGCCAGCAGCCCACTAGAAAAGGCCGCTTTCTTT. Amino acid sequence: CASSPLEKAAFF.

The chain uses TRBV19 and TRBJ2-7; 7 bases line up with TRBD2. The CDR3 covers 14 residues. Per the germline V gene, CDR1 is LNHDA and CDR2 is SQIVND (reference sequence). Trimming removed 1 base from V and 7 bases from J; junction bases left unmatched: 7. CDR3 sequence reads: CASSIGEGRGEQYF. The CDR3 DNA sequence: TGTGCCAGTAGTATAGGGGAGGGCCGGGGTGAGCAGTACTTC.

J is TRBJ2-4 and V is TRBV27; no definite D call. The CDR3 consists of 11 residues. Germline CDR1 and CDR2: MNHEY and SMNVEV (reference sequence). V was pared by 3 bases and J by 14 bases, with 11 bases between. The CDR3 here is CASSFLGLKYF. In nucleotides, the CDR3 is TGTGCCAGCAGTTTTCTAGGCCTAAAGTACTTC.

Written as DNA, the CDR3 is TGTGCCAGCAGTTATGGGACTAGCGGAAAATCTTACGAGCAGTACTTC. Its translation: CASSYGTSGKSYEQYF. V usage is TRBV6-6 and J usage is TRBJ2-7, with 11 bases aligning to TRBD2. V lost 3 bases to trimming and J lost 4 bases; unmatched junction nucleotides: 8. The CDR3 runs to 16 residues. Germline loops: CDR1 MNHNY, CDR2 SVGAGI (reference sequence).